What follows is one T cell receptor (beta chain) and its context. No cognate antigen has been identified for it. No quality values exist for individual bases; no much larger clone is one base distant. The immunoSEQ Assay, a bias-controlled multiplex PCR, was used to amplify TCRbeta CDR3 regions from genomic DNA. In the source study's methods: Within the assay, amplification of reference gene primers was used to estimate how many nucleated cells each sample contained. To quantify the absolute abundance of each unique TCRbeta CDR3 rearrangement, sequence reads were collapsed and filtered. For each sample, productive Simpson clonality was calculated by taking the square root of Simpson's diversity index across productive rearrangements. TCRdb retrieved this table from immuneACCESS and kept in-frame rearrangements only. Not all clones are present; in checked studies, unresolved V genes account for under half, and no reason is known for the remainder. The V and J calls and the clone size are those of that table, but D and trimming were determined from the DNA. The sample profile shows 150,000 to 200,000 clones; roughly 91% of them were found once. Approximately 4.6% of the sample belongs to the ten largest clones.

Each collaborating institution followed its own protocols to collect whole blood in K2EDTA tubes. For TCRbeta analysis, collaborator samples were shipped as frozen whole blood, as isolated PBMCs, or as DNA extracted from either sample type. This sample is drawn from a study of blood T cell repertoires in COVID-19 (dated by TCRdb to the early 2020s). With respect to the entire study: The collaborator samples originated in the United States, Italy and Spain and spanned the acute and convalescent phases of COVID-19. The prospective study material was composed of cDNA or gDNA derived from T cells, B-cell-depleted T cells, or PBMCs. Deeply sampled blood TCRbeta repertoires from subjects exposed to, actively infected with, or recovered from COVID-19 were included in the dataset. The repertoires were released in a freely available public database meant as a resource for research on the immune response to SARS-CoV-2. Samples were obtained from the ongoing ImmuneRACE study (first 160 participants) and from over 1,000 subjects provided by 6 global collaborators. Nearly every sample came with metadata listing a de-identified subject ID, COVID-19 status, age in years and sex. Where available, HLA class I and class II types were obtained from metadata supplied by the sample provider rather than from assay-based typing. Overall study outcomes, separate from this receptor: Clinical and demographic metadata were provided uncurated, with the amount varying by source and participant.

The V end loses 1 base and the J end loses 7 bases, and a stretch of 25 bases separates them. The germline V gene (reference sequence) sets CDR1 to SEHNR and CDR2 to FQNEAQ. Taken from cysteine to phenylalanine, the CDR3 has 18 residues. The entry retains the CDR3 DNA only, 54 bases that are in frame from base 1. The chain is encoded by TRBV7-9 joined to TRBJ2-5; tentative D gene TRBD1, with 7 bases matching. The TCR sequence derives from a woman in her fifties or sixties with acute or convalescent COVID-19. Sequences were obtained from peripheral blood. The CDR3 region: CASSLGSLGQKLGGTQYF. At the DNA level, the sequence is TGTGCCAGCAGCTTAGGTTCCCTGGGACAGAAACTGGGGGGGACCCAGTACTTC.